This T cell receptor beta chain was sequenced for a study of blood T cell repertoires in COVID-19. Overall study context: COVID-19 samples from acute and convalescent phases originated in the United States, Italy and Spain. Sample material is recorded as cDNA or gDNA derived from T cells, B-cell-depleted T cells, or PBMCs.

Between the trimmed V and J ends, which lost 3 bases and 0 bases, there was a span of 16 bases. The CDR3 totals 17 residues. Per the germline V gene, CDR1 is LGHNA and CDR2 is YNFKEQ. As handled by the study authors: Reference gene primers were amplified, and this amplification served to estimate nucleated cell counts. The method was immunoSEQ multiplex PCR; TCRdb's version includes in-frame clones alone and lacks a portion of them. Clone size and V and J calls were adopted from that table, with D and trimming inferred from the DNA. The table lists under 300,000 clones, roughly nine tenths of them singletons.

This TCR was sampled from a man younger than 35 with active or convalescent COVID-19. Sequencing input: peripheral blood. The chain couples TRBV4-2 to TRBJ2-3, with D maybe TRBD2 (6 bases). The CDR3 DNA follows: TGTGCCAGCAGCCAGGCGGGGAACACGGGGAGCACAGATACGCAGTATTTT. It specifies CASSQAGNTGSTDTQYF.